The 21 T cell receptor beta chains given below trace back to one sample, sequenced in a study of Graves' ophthalmopathy and Graves' hyperthyroidism. The authors amplified TCR beta CDR3 regions from RNA transcripts. A first-round RT-PCR used HTBI primers, followed by a second-round multiplex PCR. TCRdb redid the calling of the multiplex PCR reads with MiXCR, one entry per CDR3 protein. Of 1 million to 1.3 million distinct CDR3 sequences listed, 35% to 45% are singletons. The source material was peripheral blood or thyroid tissue (not recorded which). The source is an adult man with Graves' hyperthyroidism.

This clonotype was recorded only once. CDR3 loop: CASSSRGADDYGYTF. The CDR3 DNA reads TGTGCCAGCAGTTCGCGAGGGGCCGATGACTATGGCTACACCTTC. The chain is built from TRBV19 and TRBJ1-2; tentatively, D is TRBD1 (5 bases). V lost 9 bases and J lost 3, with 20 bases in between. In germline, CDR1 is LNHDA, CDR2 SQIVND (reference sequence). The CDR3 spans 15 residues.

This clonotype has more than one count but fewer than ten. A junction end diverges from the germline sequence, so it may reflect a read error. V is TRBV10-2 and J is TRBJ1-2; 8 bases agree with TRBD1. This CDR3 region has 17 residues. Germline V CDR1 and CDR2: WSHSY, SAAADI. The CDR3 spells CASTRTGTASLNYGYTF. For the CDR3, the DNA is TGTGCCAGCACTAGGACAGGGACCGCCTCCCTTAACTATGGCTACACCTTC.

This chain uses TRBV29-1 with TRBJ1-2, with D perhaps TRBD1 (5 bases). V lost 1 base, J lost 12 bases, and 12 bases lay in between. This CDR3 spans 11 amino acids. Per germline, CDR1 SQVTM and CDR2 ANQGSEA. The CDR3 loop reads CSVEGGAGNTF. The CDR3 region has the DNA TGCAGCGTTGAAGGTGGGGCAGGGAACACCTTC. The complete variable domain, with remaining parts taken from reference TRBV29-1 and TRBJ1-2, reads SAVISQKPSRDICQRGTSLTIQCQVDSQVTMMFWYRQQPGQSLTLIATANQGSEATYESGFVIDKFPISRPNLTFSTLTVSNMSPEDSSIYLCSVEGGAGNTFGSGTRLTVV.

The table lists this clonotype with many counts. This chain links TRBV20-1 with TRBJ1-5; a weak D match, TRBD1 (5 bases). The CDR3 runs to 13 residues. CDR1 and CDR2 from the germline V gene are DFQATT and SNEGSKA (reference sequence). V was cut by 5 bases and J by 7 bases, with 15 bases left in between. The CDR3 DNA reads TGCAGTGCTGGCAGGGTTAGCCGGCAGCCCCAGCATTTT. It translates to CSAGRVSRQPQHF.

This clonotype was observed at least ten times. This chain joins TRBV14 and TRBJ1-6; D is unclear. In germline, CDR1 is SGHDN, CDR2 FVKESK. The CDR3 has 14 residues. V dropped 4 bases and J dropped 8 bases, with 12 bases sitting between them. This chain's CDR3 is CASSREGRYSPLHF. The DNA for the CDR3 is TGTGCCAGCAGCCGCGAAGGGCGCTATTCACCCCTCCACTTT.

In this sample, this clonotype turned up a few times. The chain recombines TRBV15 with TRBJ2-7, with D perhaps matching TRBD1 (6 bases). The germline CDR1 and CDR2 sequences are LNHNV and YYDKDF (reference sequence). The CDR3 consists of 15 residues. Trimming took off 5 bases at V and 0 bases at J, with 14 bases between the two ends. The CDR3 region has the DNA TGTGCCACCAGCCGAAGGGGGTTAAGCTCCTACGAGCAGTACTTC. Its protein product is CATSRRGLSSYEQYF.

The V gene is TRBV10-1, the J gene TRBJ2-3; D ambiguous. V shed 3 bases and J shed 2 bases, with 6 bases lying between them. CDR3 size: 13 residues. Germline CDR1 reads WNHNN; CDR2 reads SYGVQD (reference sequence). CDR3 DNA: TGCGCCAGCAGTGATCCAGACACAGATACGCAGTATTTT. Its protein is CASSDPDTDTQYF.

This clonotype appeared many times. The rearrangement joins TRBV5-1 to TRBJ1-4; maybe TRBD1 (5 bases). This CDR3 spans 16 amino acids. Trimming took off 4 bases at V and 7 bases at J, with 20 bases between the two ends. The V gene's germline CDR1 is SGHRS and CDR2 YFSETQ. CDR3 DNA: TGCGCCAGCAGCGATGGGGGACGCGGTTTATCTGAAAAACTGTTTTTT. As protein: CASSDGGRGLSEKLFF. The whole variable domain, remainder taken from reference TRBV5-1 and TRBJ1-4, is KAGVTQTPRYLIKTRGQQVTLSCSPISGHRSVSWYQQTPGQGLQFLFEYFSETQRNKGNFPGRFSGRQFSNSRSEMNVSTLELGDSALYLCASSDGGRGLSEKLFFGSGTQLSVL.

This clonotype has only a few counts. The gene calls are TRBV4-1 and TRBJ1-2, with 7 bases lining up with TRBD1. The CDR3 runs to 15 residues. Germline V CDR1 and CDR2: MGHRA, YSYEKL. V was pared by 1 base and J by 5 bases, with 7 bases of the junction left unmatched. In DNA, the CDR3 is TGCGCCAGCAGCCAAGCCTCAGGGGGGTATTATGGCTACACCTTC. It translates to CASSQASGGYYGYTF.

On this clonotype: A much larger clone is a single base away; this may be a read error. J is TRBJ2-5 and V is TRBV24-1, with 10 nucleotides matching TRBD1. Germline V gives CDR1 KGHDR, CDR2 SFDVKD. CDR3 length equals 16 residues. V was pared by 3 bases and J by 6 bases, with 9 bases of the junction left unmatched. The CDR3 nucleotides read TGTGCCACCAGTGATCCACCGGGACAGGGGCGGCAGACCCAGTACTTC. As protein: CATSDPPGQGRQTQYF.

On this clonotype itself: A clone one base away is much larger, so this may be a read error. The CDR3 does not end in the conserved phenylalanine or tryptophan, so this is likely a read error. V and J are TRBV25-1 and TRBJ2-5, with D perhaps TRBD1 (5 bases). Germline V CDR1 and CDR2: MGHDK, SYGVNS. V lost 7 bases to trimming and J lost 5 bases, with 14 bases between them. The CDR3 extends over 13 amino acids. CDR3 sequence (DNA): TGTGCCAGCACAGGGTTAATCGGGGAGACCCAGTACCTC. Its protein product is CASTGLIGETQYL.

V usage is TRBV20-1 and J usage is TRBJ1-5, with TRBD1 matching 9 bases. This CDR3 spans 16 amino acids. Germline lookup yields CDR1 DFQATT and CDR2 SNEGSKA (reference sequence). The V segment lost 1 base and the J segment 3 bases; nucleotides outside the gene matches: 7. CDR3 coding DNA: TGCAGTGCTAGAGTTCCGGGGGACAGGGACAATCAGCCCCAGCATTTT. This gives the protein CSARVPGDRDNQPQHF.

This clonotype appeared many times. The chain combines TRBV5-5 with TRBJ1-1, with 8 bases lining up with TRBD1. This CDR3 region has 14 residues. The V gene's germline CDR1 is SGHKS and CDR2 YYEKEE (reference sequence). The trim removed 4 bases at V and 3 bases at J, leaving 5 bases unmatched. CDR3 residues: CASSPTGDHTEAFF. CDR3 nucleotide sequence: TGTGCCAGCAGCCCGACAGGGGATCACACTGAAGCTTTCTTT.

This clonotype appeared many times. The rearrangement uses TRBV29-1 and TRBJ1-3; D is perhaps TRBD1 (5 bases). Trimming removed 6 bases at V and 4 bases at J, with 13 bases between. This CDR3 has 13 amino acids. The germline V gene encodes CDR1 SQVTM and CDR2 ANQGSEA. The CDR3 DNA is TGCAGCGTCCCTGGACATTCGGGAAACACCATATATTTT. Residues: CSVPGHSGNTIYF.

Comments on this clonotype: This clone may be a read error of a much larger clone one base away. CDR3 sequence: CASSLSTVESYGYAF. DNA of the CDR3: TGTGCCAGCAGCTTATCGACCGTGGAATCCTATGGCTACGCCTTC. J is TRBJ1-2 and V is TRBV7-9; D is unclear. The CDR3 spans 15 residues. Germline values: CDR1 SEHNR, CDR2 FQNEAQ (reference sequence).

This clonotype has at least ten counts. CDR3 nucleotides: TGTGCCAGCAGACCCGGACAGGGAGGCACTGAAGCTTTCTTT. Its translation is CASRPGQGGTEAFF. The chain couples TRBV12-3 or TRBV12-4 to TRBJ1-1, with 8 bases matching TRBD1. CDR3 length: 14 residues. After removal of 6 bases from V and 4 bases from J, the junction contained 7 bases not matched to a gene.

This clonotype showed up many times. The CDR3 DNA is TGTGCCAGCAGGGACTCTTGGACCGGGATTAATCAGCCCCAGCATTTT. Translation: CASRDSWTGINQPQHF. The genes are TRBV2 and TRBJ1-5, with D unresolved. The germline V and J ends were trimmed by 6 bases and 4 bases, with 19 bases remaining between them. The CDR3 loop spans 16 amino acids. Germline V gives CDR1 SNHLY, CDR2 FYNNEI.

The genes are TRBV7-8 and TRBJ2-2; D unclear. Germline CDR1 is SGHVS and CDR2 is FQNEAQ. This CDR3 contains 14 residues. Trimming shortened V by 5 bases and J by 7 bases, and 14 bases separated the two germline ends. CDR3 sequence reads: CASSNLDVNGELFF. The CDR3 DNA reads TGTGCCAGCAGCAACCTCGACGTGAACGGGGAGCTGTTTTTT.

To note about this clonotype: One junction end disagrees with the germline gene, perhaps due to a read error. The CDR3 coding sequence is TGTGCCAGCTCACCACCGACGGGACAGAAAACCCTTTCTAACTATGGCTACACCTTC. Its translation: CASSPPTGQKTLSNYGYTF. The chain has TRBV10-2 and TRBJ1-2; 7 nucleotides line up with TRBD1. The CDR3 covers 19 residues. The germline V gene has CDR1 WSHSY and CDR2 SAAADI.

At least ten counts were recorded for this clonotype. This chain links TRBV11-2 with TRBJ1-1; no reliable D call. V lost 3 bases to trimming and J lost 0 bases, with 5 bases between them. The V gene's germline CDR1 is SGHAT and CDR2 FQNNGV. The length of the CDR3 is 13 residues. The CDR3 DNA sequence: TGTGCCAGCAGCTTTTTGGTGAACACTGAAGCTTTCTTT. Encoded protein: CASSFLVNTEAFF.

J is TRBJ2-7 and V is TRBV15; D may be TRBD2 (6 bases). Germline CDR1 and CDR2: LNHNV and YYDKDF (reference sequence). The CDR3 spans 12 residues. Trimming removed 11 bases from V and 3 bases from J, with 14 bases in between. The CDR3 region has the DNA TGTGCCGACCCAGGCGGGGTCTACGAGCAGTACTTC. This sequence encodes CADPGGVYEQYF.